This T cell receptor (beta chain) was captured by sequencing in a study of T cell clonality in common variable immunodeficiency. General study findings and limits: Compared with healthy controls, CVID subjects showed increased TCRbeta clonality, mostly in about a third.

This CDR3 is 12 amino acids long. Germline-derived CDR1 and CDR2 are DFQATT and SNEGSKA (reference sequence). V lost 4 bases and J lost 7; bases outside the gene matches: 4. This clone was recorded many times. Antigen: not known. The read ends 3 residues early relative to the CDR3; the germline J gene fills the gap. Control and CVID samples contributed equal amounts of genomic DNA. Only in-frame clones appear in the TCRdb table, and some are missing; sequencing was by immunoSEQ multiplex PCR. Found here are approximately 75,000 clones, no singletons; the ten largest cover 0.8%. The receptor comes from a person between 18 and 69 years old in good health. Material for sequencing was peripheral blood mononuclear cells. V usage is TRBV20-1 and J usage is TRBJ2-1, with 7 bases identical to TRBD2. The chain's CDR3 is CSAKGLVNEQFF. The sequenced part of the CDR3 DNA is TGCAGTGCTAAAGGACTAGTTAATGAG.